Below, 7 T cell receptor beta chains from the same sample are listed, as sequenced in a study of cytomegalovirus exposure and HLA in healthy donors. Researchers ran the PCR with 60 Vbeta and 13 Jbeta primers. TCRdb keeps only in-frame clones here, not all; method: immunoSEQ multiplex PCR. The sample contains 150,000 or so clones, 70% to 90% of which appear only once. Material for sequencing was PBMCs. Receptors were obtained from a man younger than 35 in good health and CMV-seropositive.

The rearrangement links TRBV30 to TRBJ2-3; a weak D match, TRBD2 (6 bases). The CDR3 sequence is 14 residues long. Germline CDR1 reads GTSNPN; CDR2 reads SVGIG (reference sequence). The V end lost 7 bases, the J end lost 1 base, and 15 bases lay between the germline ends. The DNA for the CDR3 is TGTGCCTTCCGACCGGGACTTCGCACAGATACGCAGTATTTT. As protein: CAFRPGLRTDTQYF.

The count of this clone is one. This chain links TRBV10-1 with TRBJ1-2, with TRBD1 identical over 7 bases. The CDR3 consists of 17 residues. Germline loops: CDR1 WNHNN, CDR2 SYGVQD (reference sequence). J gave up 1 base and V 0 bases, and 8 bases lay outside the gene matches. CDR3 coding DNA: TGCGCCAGCAGTGAGTCACAACGGGACAGAAATAACTATGGCTACACCTTC. Encoded protein: CASSESQRDRNNYGYTF.

CDR3: CASSLADRGHLEQFF. Written as DNA, the CDR3 is TGTGCCAGCAGCTTGGCGGACAGGGGGCATCTTGAGCAGTTCTTC. The chain carries TRBV5-4 and TRBJ2-1, with 11 bases identical to TRBD1. The trim removed 0 bases at V and 9 bases at J, leaving 5 bases unmatched. The germline V gene encodes CDR1 SGHNT and CDR2 YYREEE (reference sequence). CDR3 size: 15 residues.

The chain has TRBV4-1 and TRBJ2-2; 7 bases map to TRBD1. The CDR3 runs to 15 residues. The germline V gene has CDR1 MGHRA and CDR2 YSYEKL. J lost 5 bases, V lost 2 bases, and 5 bases had no gene match. The CDR3 region has the DNA TGCGCCAGCAGCCAAAGCCAGGGGGATACCGGGGAGCTGTTTTTT. This encodes CASSQSQGDTGELFF.

With regard to this clone: Its ends do not fully match the called genes, so a read error is possible. The CDR3 DNA follows: TGTGCCAGCAGTGAACGGCCGGACAGGGGAAGCTCTGGGGCCAACGGCCTGACTTTC. Translating it yields CASSERPDRGSSGANGLTF. This chain links TRBV6-1 with TRBJ2-6, with 9 bases identical to TRBD1. Germline loops: CDR1 MNHNS, CDR2 SASEGT. CDR3 length equals 19 residues.

The rearrangement uses TRBV4-3 and TRBJ1-3; no firm D call. Trimming removed 1 base at V and 0 bases at J, with 7 bases between. Germline V gene data show CDR1 as LGHNA and CDR2 as YSLEER. The CDR3 totals 15 residues. The CDR3 DNA follows: TGCGCCAGCAGCCAAGGCGCGTACTCTGGAAACACCATATATTTT. This codes for CASSQGAYSGNTIYF.

The rearrangement joins TRBV27 to TRBJ2-5, with D tentatively TRBD1 (5 bases). The DNA end lines up better with TRBJ2-7; the J call may be wrong. From germline, CDR1 is MNHEY and CDR2 SMNVEV (reference sequence). The CDR3 loop spans 17 amino acids. In nucleotides, the CDR3 is TGTGCCAGCTCCTTGGCTTTTAGGGGTTGGAGCTCCTACGAGCAGTACTTC. This translates into CASSLAFRGWSSYEQYF.